This TCR beta chain was retrieved from a study of T-cell reconstitution after alpha-beta-depleted transplantation in children. Broader study findings: About two months after transplant, alpha-beta T cells reportedly came from several hundred expanded graft clones.

Germline V gene data show CDR1 as DFQATT and CDR2 as SNEGSKA (reference sequence). The J segment lost 3 bases and the V segment lost 6 bases, leaving 9 bases of the junction unmatched. This CDR3 has 14 residues. A library of TCRbeta sequences, prepared with unique molecular identifiers, was generated. TCRdb redid the calling of the PCR reads with MiXCR, one entry per CDR3 protein. In the table there are 200,000 or so distinct CDR3 sequences, approximately 8.4% of which are singletons. The table lists this clonotype with a few counts. Antigen specificity is unknown. This chain joins TRBV20-1 and TRBJ1-1; TRBD1 agrees at 8 bases. The specimen was PBMCs, mostly from graft donor cells, collected 360 days after TCRalphabeta/CD19-depleted stem cell transplant. The clonotype comes from a male patient aged 2-9 years who had a stem cell transplant for acute myeloid leukemia, so the T cells may come from the graft donor. The CDR3 DNA follows: TGCAGTGCAAAGACAGGGGTAGTTGACACTGAAGCTTTCTTT. It codes for CSAKTGVVDTEAFF.